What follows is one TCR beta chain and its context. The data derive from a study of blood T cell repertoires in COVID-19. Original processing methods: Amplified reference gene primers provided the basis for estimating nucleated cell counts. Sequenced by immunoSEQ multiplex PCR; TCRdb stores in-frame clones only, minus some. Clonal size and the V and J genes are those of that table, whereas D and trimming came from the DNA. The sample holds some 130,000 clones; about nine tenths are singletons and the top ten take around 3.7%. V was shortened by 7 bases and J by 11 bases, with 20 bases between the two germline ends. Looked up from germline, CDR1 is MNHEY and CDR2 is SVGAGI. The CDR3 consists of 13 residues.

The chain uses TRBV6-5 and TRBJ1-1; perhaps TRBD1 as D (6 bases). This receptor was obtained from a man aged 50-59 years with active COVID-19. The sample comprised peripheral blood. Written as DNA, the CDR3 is TGTGCCAGCACCATGGACAGTGGATTTGGGGCTTTCTTT. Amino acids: CASTMDSGFGAFF.